The next 9 T cell receptor beta chains were all read from a single sample in a study of human T cells and chemical hapten exposure. Time point described: pre-sensitization, week 0. Treatment in this sample: therapeutic diphenylcyclopropenone sensitization with weekly scalp DPC. A single record per CDR3 protein comes from TCRdb applying MiXCR to the RACE reads. The sample records 270,000 or so distinct CDR3 sequences, almost 8% being singletons. This specimen consisted of whole blood, obtained in connection with sensitization to the hapten diphenylcyclopropenone (DPC). Receptors originate from a man aged 18 to 35 with alopecia areata. Some clones in this sample may be carry-over from other donors' samples.

This clonotype was seen only a few times. The CDR3 DNA is TGTGCCAGCAGTCCCCTGGGGGGCCATTCACCCCTCCACTTT. Residues: CASSPLGGHSPLHF. The chain is built from TRBV27 and TRBJ1-6; tentative D call: TRBD1 (6 bases). Germline V gene lookup returns CDR1 MNHEY and CDR2 SMNVEV (reference sequence). There are 14 residues in the CDR3. Trimming removed 5 bases from V and 8 bases from J, with 13 bases in between.

This clonotype has only a few counts. The CDR3 nucleotides read TGTGCCAGCAGTTCCCTGGACAGGGCGGGGGACACTGAAGCTTTCTTT. Translated: CASSSLDRAGDTEAFF. The rearrangement joins TRBV12-3 or TRBV12-4 to TRBJ1-1; 8 positions agree with TRBD1. J gave up 3 bases and V 4 bases, and 10 bases lay outside the gene matches. The CDR3 has 16 residues.

This chain joins TRBV12-3 or TRBV12-4 and TRBJ1-5, with 7 nucleotides matching TRBD1. J gave up 6 bases and V 6 bases, and 8 bases lay outside the gene matches. This CDR3 has 14 amino acids. CDR3 in DNA: TGTGCCAGCAGATCGACAGGGAGGGTTCAGCCCCAGCATTTT. This sequence encodes CASRSTGRVQPQHF.

The CDR3 loop reads CASSLEGNSYNEQFF. CDR3 nucleotides: TGTGCCAGCAGCTTAGAGGGGAACTCCTACAATGAGCAGTTCTTC. The chain carries TRBV7-2 and TRBJ2-1, with a tentative D call TRBD1 (5 bases). The germline V gene has CDR1 SGHTA and CDR2 FQGNSA. The CDR3 has 15 amino acids. V lost 1 base and J 0 bases, leaving 7 bases between the germline ends. Based on the CDR3 plus reference TRBV7-2 and TRBJ2-1, the full variable domain is GAGVSQSPSNKVTEKGKDVELRCDPISGHTALYWYRQSLGQGLEFLIYFQGNSAPDKSGLPSDRFSAERTGGSVSTLTIQRTQQEDSAVYLCASSLEGNSYNEQFFGPGTRLTVL.

The rearrangement joins TRBV20-1 to TRBJ2-3; D unclear. Looked up from germline, CDR1 is DFQATT and CDR2 is SNEGSKA (reference sequence). The CDR3 extends over 15 amino acids. The ends were cut back, 0 bases at V and 5 bases at J, with 15 bases in the middle. The CDR3 reads CSAREPSGWGDTQYF. The CDR3 DNA follows: TGCAGTGCTAGAGAGCCGTCCGGGTGGGGAGATACGCAGTATTTT.

This clonotype was counted only a few times. V is TRBV6-2 or TRBV6-3 and J is TRBJ2-7; 8 bases are a match to TRBD1. Germline-derived CDR1 and CDR2 are MNHEY and SVGEGT. The J segment lost 5 bases and the V segment lost 5 bases, leaving 8 bases of the junction unmatched. This CDR3 is 14 amino acids long. CDR3 in amino acids: CASSLQGEIHEQYV. CDR3 nucleotides: TGTGCCAGCAGTCTACAGGGGGAGATCCACGAGCAGTACGTC.

This clonotype turned up a few times. The chain recombines TRBV3-1 with TRBJ1-6; no firm D call. CDR1 LGHDT and CDR2 YNNKEL come from the germline V gene (reference sequence). Trimming left V 1 base short and J 5 bases short, with 9 bases between. There are 15 residues in the CDR3. CDR3 protein: CASSQGTENNSPLHF. The CDR3 DNA reads TGTGCCAGCAGCCAAGGTACGGAGAATAATTCACCCCTCCACTTT.

The genes are TRBV6-2 or TRBV6-3 and TRBJ2-1, with D unresolved. The CDR3 contains 14 residues. The germline V gene has CDR1 MNHEY and CDR2 SVGEGT. V lost 6 bases to trimming and J lost 6 bases, with 15 bases between them. CDR3: CASSPTRVFNEQFF. CDR3 bases: TGTGCCAGCAGCCCAACTCGGGTATTCAATGAGCAGTTCTTC.

This clonotype showed up just a few times. This sequence joins TRBV20-1 and TRBJ1-6, with D uncertain. V lost 0 bases and J 1 base, leaving 10 bases between the germline ends. CDR3 length: 16 amino acids. Germline lookup yields CDR1 DFQATT and CDR2 SNEGSKA (reference sequence). The CDR3 bases are TGCAGTGCTAGAGATTCCCGGGTGTCCTATAATTCACCCCTCCACTTT. Residues: CSARDSRVSYNSPLHF.